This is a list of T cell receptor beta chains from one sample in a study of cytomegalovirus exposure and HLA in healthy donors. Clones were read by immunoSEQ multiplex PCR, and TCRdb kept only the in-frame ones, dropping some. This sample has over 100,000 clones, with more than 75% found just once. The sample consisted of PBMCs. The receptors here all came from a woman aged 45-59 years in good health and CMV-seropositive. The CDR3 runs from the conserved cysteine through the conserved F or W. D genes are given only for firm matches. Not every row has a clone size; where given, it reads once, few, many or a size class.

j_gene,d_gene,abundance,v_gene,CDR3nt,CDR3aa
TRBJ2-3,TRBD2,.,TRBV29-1,TGCAGCGTTGAGGGACTAGCGGGAGGCACAGATACGCAGTATTTT,CSVEGLAGGTDTQYF
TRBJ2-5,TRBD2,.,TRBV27,TGTGCCAGCAGTTCCCCGCGGGGGAGTGAGACCCAGTACTTC,CASSSPRGSETQYF
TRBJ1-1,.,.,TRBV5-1,TGCGCCAGCACTTTTATAGCTGAGGGAGATGGCACTGAAGCTTTCTTT,CASTFIAEGDGTEAFF
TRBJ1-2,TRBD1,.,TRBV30,TGTGCCTGGAGTCGGGACAGCTACTTCTACACCTTC,CAWSRDSYFYTF
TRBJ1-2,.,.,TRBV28,TGTGCCAGCAGTTCCTACAGGGCTGGCTACACCTTC,CASSSYRAGYTF
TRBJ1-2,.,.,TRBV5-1,TGCGCCAGCGGTCGGGTGGGGCCCTATGGCTACACCTTC,CASGRVGPYGYTF
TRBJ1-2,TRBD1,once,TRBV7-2,TGTGCCAGCAGCCACAGGGGGCCCTACGGAGGCTACACCTTC,CASSHRGPYGGYTF
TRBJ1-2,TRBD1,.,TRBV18,TGTGCCAGCTCACCAGGGACAGAAACATATGGCTACACCTTC,CASSPGTETYGYTF
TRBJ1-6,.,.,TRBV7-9,TGTTCCAGCAGCTCAGGGGAATCACCCCTCCACTTT,CSSSSGESPLHF
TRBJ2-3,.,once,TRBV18,TGTGCCAGCTCACCACGACCACAGGTTTACCTCGGCACAGATACGCAGTATTTT,CASSPRPQVYLGTDTQYF
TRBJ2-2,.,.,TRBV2,TGTGCCAGCAGGGAAGGACTACTGGGGGGGGAGCTGTTTTTT,CASREGLLGGELFF
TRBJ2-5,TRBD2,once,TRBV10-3,TGTGCCATCAGTGGGCTAGCGGGGAACCAAGAGACCCAGTACTTC,CAISGLAGNQETQYF
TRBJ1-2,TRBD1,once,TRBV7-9,TGTGCCAGCAGCTTGGGTGGACAGGGCGGAAGGGGCTACACCTTC,CASSLGGQGGRGYTF
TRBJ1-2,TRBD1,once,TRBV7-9,TGTGCCAGCAGCTCTCTTACAGGGGAAGGCTATGGCTACACCTTC,CASSSLTGEGYGYTF
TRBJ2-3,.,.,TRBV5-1,TGCGCCAGCAGCTTGGATACGGGGATCACAGATACGCAGTATTTT,CASSLDTGITDTQYF
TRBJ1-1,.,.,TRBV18,TGTGCCAGCTCACCAACCGCAAGGGGGAACACTGAAGCTTTCTTT,CASSPTARGNTEAFF
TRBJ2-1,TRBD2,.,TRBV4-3,TGCGCCAGCAGCCAAGAAGGGGCGGGGGGCTACAATGAGCAGTTCTTC,CASSQEGAGGYNEQFF
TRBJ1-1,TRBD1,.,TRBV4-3,TGCGCCAGCAGCCAACATCAGGGGGCGCTTATGAACACTGAAGCTTTCTTT,CASSQHQGALMNTEAFF
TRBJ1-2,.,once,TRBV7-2,TGTGCCACCCGTCTAAGGGACTTCAAATATGGCTACACCTTC,CATRLRDFKYGYTF
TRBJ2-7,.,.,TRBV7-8,TGTGCCAGCAGCTCCAATGACAGGATACGCGTCTCCTACGAGCAGTACTTC,CASSSNDRIRVSYEQYF
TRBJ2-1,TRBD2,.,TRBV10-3,TGTGCCATCAGTGAAGCGGGGAACTCCTACAATGAGCAGTTCTTC,CAISEAGNSYNEQFF
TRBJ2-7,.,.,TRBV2,TGTGCCAGCATTGAGTACAGCTCCTACGAGCAGTACTTC,CASIEYSSYEQYF
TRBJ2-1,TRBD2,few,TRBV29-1,TGCAGCGTTGAATATCCAGCGGGAGAGTCCTACAATGAGCAGTTCTTC,CSVEYPAGESYNEQFF
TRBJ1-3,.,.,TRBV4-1,TGCGCCAGCAGCTCCAGGGGAGGGACTGGAAACACCATATATTTT,CASSSRGGTGNTIYF
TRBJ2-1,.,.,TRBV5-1,TGCGCCAGCAGCTTGGGTCCTAGCGTATACAATGAGCAGTTCTTC,CASSLGPSVYNEQFF
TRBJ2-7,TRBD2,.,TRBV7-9,TGTGCCAGCAGCTTCCCGACTAGCGGGAGGTTATACGAGCAGTACTTC,CASSFPTSGRLYEQYF
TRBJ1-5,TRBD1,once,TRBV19,TGTGCCAGTAGCTTGGACAGGGAAGGCAATCAGCCCCAGCATTTT,CASSLDREGNQPQHF
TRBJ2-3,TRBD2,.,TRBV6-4,TGTGCCAGCAGCAGTAGCGGGGGAAGCACAGATACGCAGTATTTT,CASSSSGGSTDTQYF
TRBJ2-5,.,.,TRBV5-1,TGCGCCAGCAGCGCCCGGACAGCTCCGCAAGAGACCCAGTACTTC,CASSARTAPQETQYF
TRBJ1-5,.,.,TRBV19,TGTGCCAGCAGTATAAGATCCAGAGGGAGCAATCAGCCCCAGCATTTT,CASSIRSRGSNQPQHF
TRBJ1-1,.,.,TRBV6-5,TGTGCCAGCAGTTACTCCGCAGGGGCCGTGGCTTTCTTT,CASSYSAGAVAFF
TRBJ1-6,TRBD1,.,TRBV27,TGTGCCAGCAGTGCCTCAGGGGGGCATTCACCCCTCCACTTT,CASSASGGHSPLHF
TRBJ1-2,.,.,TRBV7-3,TGTGCCAGCAGCTTAAACTCAGGAAATGGCTACACCTTC,CASSLNSGNGYTF
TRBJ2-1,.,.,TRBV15,TGTGCCACCAGCAGAGCGCCCGGGACACGTTATGAGCAGTTCTTC,CATSRAPGTRYEQFF
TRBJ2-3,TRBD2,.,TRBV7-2,TGTGCCAGCAGCTCGGGACTAGCGGGAGTGTGGGGCCCAGATACGCAGTATTTT,CASSSGLAGVWGPDTQYF
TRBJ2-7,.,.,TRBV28,TGTGCCAGCAGTCACTCAGGGATTGGGGATTACGAGCAGTACTTC,CASSHSGIGDYEQYF
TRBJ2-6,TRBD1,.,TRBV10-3,TGTGCCATCAGTTTGGGGGGCGCTAGGACAGGGGCCAACGGCCTGACTTTC,CAISLGGARTGANGLTF